This T cell receptor beta chain was sequenced in a study of OX40 agonist ivuxolimab in advanced cancers. The repertoire was sequenced with immunoSEQ multiplex PCR; TCRdb's copy has only in-frame clones and lacks some. This sample yields tens of thousands of clones, of which around 93% are seen a single time; 7.5% to 10% belongs to the top ten. V was pared by 4 bases and J by 5 bases, with 7 bases of the junction left unmatched. The CDR3 extends over 16 amino acids. CDR1 SEHNR and CDR2 FQNEAQ come from the germline V gene (reference sequence). The sample in question was CD4+ or CD8+ T cells sorted from blood, obtained in a trial of the OX40 agonist ivuxolimab. The chain couples TRBV7-9 to TRBJ1-4; 10 bases fit TRBD1. The TCR originated in an adult with an advanced solid tumor such as melanoma, head and neck, liver or kidney cancer. In DNA form, the CDR3 reads TGTGCCAGCAGCTCGGGACAGGGGAGGACGAATGAAAAACTGTTTTTT. Translating gives CASSSGQGRTNEKLFF.